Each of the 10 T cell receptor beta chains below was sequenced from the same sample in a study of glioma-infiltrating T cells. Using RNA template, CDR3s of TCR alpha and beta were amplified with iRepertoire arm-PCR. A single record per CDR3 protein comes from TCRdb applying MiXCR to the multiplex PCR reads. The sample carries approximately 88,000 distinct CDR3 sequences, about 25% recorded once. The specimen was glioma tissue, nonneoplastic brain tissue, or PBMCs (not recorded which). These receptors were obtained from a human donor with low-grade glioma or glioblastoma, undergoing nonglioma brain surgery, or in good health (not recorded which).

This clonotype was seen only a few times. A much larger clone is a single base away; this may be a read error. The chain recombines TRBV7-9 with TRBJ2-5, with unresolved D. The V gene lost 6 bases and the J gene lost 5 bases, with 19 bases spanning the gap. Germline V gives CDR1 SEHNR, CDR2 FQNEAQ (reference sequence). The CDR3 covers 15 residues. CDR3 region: CASSRLDGRWETQYF. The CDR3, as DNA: TGTGCCAGCAGTAGATTGGACGGGCGATGGGAGACCCAGTACTTC.

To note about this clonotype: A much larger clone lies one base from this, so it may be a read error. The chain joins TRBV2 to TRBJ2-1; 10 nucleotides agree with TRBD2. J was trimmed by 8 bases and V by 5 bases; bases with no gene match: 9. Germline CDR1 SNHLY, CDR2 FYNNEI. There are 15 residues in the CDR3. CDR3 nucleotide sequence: TGTGCCAGCAGTCCACTAGCGGGAAGGGGGGATGAGCAGTTCTTC. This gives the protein CASSPLAGRGDEQFF.

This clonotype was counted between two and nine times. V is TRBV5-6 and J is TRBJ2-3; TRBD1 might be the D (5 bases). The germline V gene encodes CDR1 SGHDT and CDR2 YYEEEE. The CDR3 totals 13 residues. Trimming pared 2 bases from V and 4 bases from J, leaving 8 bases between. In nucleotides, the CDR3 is TGTGCCAGCAGCTTCCTAGGGGCAGATACGCAGTATTTT. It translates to CASSFLGADTQYF.

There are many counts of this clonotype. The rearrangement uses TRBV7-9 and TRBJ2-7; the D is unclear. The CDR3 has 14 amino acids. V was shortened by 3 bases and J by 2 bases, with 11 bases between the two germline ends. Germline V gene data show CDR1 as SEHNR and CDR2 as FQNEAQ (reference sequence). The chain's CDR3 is CASSLSELAYEQYF. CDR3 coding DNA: TGTGCCAGCAGCTTGTCCGAACTGGCCTACGAGCAGTACTTC.

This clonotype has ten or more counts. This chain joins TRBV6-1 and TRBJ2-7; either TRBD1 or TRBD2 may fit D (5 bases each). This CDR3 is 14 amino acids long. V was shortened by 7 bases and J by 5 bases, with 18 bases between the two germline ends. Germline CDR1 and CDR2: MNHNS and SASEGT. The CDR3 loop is CASTLRDLMDEQYF. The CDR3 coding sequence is TGTGCCAGCACTCTAAGGGACCTTATGGACGAGCAGTACTTC.

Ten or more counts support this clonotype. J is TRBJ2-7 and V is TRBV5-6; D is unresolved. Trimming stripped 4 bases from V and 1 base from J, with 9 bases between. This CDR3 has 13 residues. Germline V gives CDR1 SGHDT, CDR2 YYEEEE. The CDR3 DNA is TGTGCCAGCAGCCCCCTTGGGTCCTACGAGCAGTACTTC. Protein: CASSPLGSYEQYF. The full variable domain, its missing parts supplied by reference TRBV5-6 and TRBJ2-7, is DAGVTQSPTHLIKTRGQQVTLRCSPKSGHDTVSWYQQALGQGPQFIFQYYEEEERQRGNFPDRFSGHQFPNYSSELNVNALLLGDSALYLCASSPLGSYEQYFGPGTRLTVT.

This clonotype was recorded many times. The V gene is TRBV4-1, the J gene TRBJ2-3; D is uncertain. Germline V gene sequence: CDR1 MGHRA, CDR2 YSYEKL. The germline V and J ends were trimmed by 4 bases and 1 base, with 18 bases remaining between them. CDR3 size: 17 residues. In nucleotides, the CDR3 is TGCGCCAGCAGCCCAAGAGGTACACTACCGGGCACAGATACGCAGTATTTT. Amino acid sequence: CASSPRGTLPGTDTQYF.

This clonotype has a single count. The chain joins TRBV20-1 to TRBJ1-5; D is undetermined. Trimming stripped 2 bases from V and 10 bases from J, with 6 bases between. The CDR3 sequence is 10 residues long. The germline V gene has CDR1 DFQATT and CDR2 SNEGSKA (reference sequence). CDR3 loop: CSARLVPQHF. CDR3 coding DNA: TGCAGTGCTAGACTCGTTCCCCAGCATTTT.

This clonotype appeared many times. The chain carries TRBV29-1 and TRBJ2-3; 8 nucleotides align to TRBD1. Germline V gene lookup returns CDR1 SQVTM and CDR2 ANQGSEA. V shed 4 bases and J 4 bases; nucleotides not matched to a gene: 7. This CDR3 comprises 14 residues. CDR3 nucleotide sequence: TGCAGCGTTGGGGACAGGATCCGACCAGATACGCAGTATTTT. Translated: CSVGDRIRPDTQYF.

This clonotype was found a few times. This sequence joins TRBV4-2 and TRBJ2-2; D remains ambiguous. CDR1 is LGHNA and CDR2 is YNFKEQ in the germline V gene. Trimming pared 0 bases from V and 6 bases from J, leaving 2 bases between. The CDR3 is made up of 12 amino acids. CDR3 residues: CASSQDSGELFF. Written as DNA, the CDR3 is TGTGCCAGCAGCCAAGATTCCGGGGAGCTGTTTTTT.